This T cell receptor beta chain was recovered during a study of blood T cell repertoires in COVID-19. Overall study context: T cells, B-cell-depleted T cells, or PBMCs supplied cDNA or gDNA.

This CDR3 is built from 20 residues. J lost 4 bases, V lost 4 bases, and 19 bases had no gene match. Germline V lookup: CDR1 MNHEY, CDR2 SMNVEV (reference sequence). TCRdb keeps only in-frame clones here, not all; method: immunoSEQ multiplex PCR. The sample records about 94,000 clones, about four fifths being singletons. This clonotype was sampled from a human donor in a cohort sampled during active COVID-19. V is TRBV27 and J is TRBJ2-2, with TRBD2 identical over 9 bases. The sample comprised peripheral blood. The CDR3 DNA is TGTGCCAGCAGTTGGAGTAGGGCTAGCGGGACTCAGTATGGCACCGGGGAGCTGTTTTTT. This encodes CASSWSRASGTQYGTGELFF.